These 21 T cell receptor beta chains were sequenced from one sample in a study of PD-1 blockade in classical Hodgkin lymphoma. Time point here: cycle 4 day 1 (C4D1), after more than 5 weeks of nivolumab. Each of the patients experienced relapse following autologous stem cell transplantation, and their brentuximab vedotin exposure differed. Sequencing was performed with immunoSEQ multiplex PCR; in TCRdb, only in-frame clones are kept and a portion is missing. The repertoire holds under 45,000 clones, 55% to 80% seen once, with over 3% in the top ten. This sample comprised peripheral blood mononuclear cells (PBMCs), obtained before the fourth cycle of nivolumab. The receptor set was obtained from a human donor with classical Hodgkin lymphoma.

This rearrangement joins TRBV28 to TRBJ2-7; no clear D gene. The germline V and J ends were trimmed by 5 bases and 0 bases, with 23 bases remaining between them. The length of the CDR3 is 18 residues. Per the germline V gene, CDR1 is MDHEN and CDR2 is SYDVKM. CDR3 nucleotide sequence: TGTGCCAGCAGTCCATATGCGAGCAGGTTAGCAAGCTCCTACGAGCAGTACTTC. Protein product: CASSPYASRLASSYEQYF.

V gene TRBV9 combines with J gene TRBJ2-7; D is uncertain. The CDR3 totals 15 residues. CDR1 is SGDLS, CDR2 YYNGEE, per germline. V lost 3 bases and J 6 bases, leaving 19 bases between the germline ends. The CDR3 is CASSAALGSPAEQYF. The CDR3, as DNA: TGTGCCAGCAGCGCCGCTCTAGGGTCCCCGGCCGAGCAGTACTTC. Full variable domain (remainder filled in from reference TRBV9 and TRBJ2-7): DSGVTQTPKHLITATGQRVTLRCSPRSGDLSVYWYQQSLDQGLQFLIQYYNGEERAKGNILERFSAQQFPDLHSELNLSSLELGDSALYFCASSAALGSPAEQYFGPGTRLTVT.

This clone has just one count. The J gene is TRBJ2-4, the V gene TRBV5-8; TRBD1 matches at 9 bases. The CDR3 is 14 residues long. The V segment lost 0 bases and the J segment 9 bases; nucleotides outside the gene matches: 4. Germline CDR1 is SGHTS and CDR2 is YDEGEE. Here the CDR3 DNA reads TGTGCCAGCAGCTTGGAAGGGACAGGGCGCATTCAGTACTTC. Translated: CASSLEGTGRIQYF.

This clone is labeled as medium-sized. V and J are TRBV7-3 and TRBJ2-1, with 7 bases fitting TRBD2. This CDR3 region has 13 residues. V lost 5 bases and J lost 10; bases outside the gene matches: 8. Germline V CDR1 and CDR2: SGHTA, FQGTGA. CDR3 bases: TGTGCCAGCAGCAACCTAGCGGAGGGGGAGCAGTTCTTC. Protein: CASSNLAEGEQFF.

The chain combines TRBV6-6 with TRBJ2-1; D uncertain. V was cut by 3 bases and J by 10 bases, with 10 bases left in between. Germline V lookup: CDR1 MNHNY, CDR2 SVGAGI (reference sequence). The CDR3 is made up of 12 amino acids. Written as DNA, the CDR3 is TGTGCCAGCAGTTATCCTCATCCCGAGCAGTTCTTC. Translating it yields CASSYPHPEQFF.

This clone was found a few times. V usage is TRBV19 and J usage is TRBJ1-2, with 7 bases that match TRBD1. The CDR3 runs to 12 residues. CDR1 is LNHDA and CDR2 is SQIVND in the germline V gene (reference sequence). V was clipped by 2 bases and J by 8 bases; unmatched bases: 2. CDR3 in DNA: TGTGCCAGTAGTATACGGACAGGCGGCTACACCTTC. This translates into CASSIRTGGYTF.

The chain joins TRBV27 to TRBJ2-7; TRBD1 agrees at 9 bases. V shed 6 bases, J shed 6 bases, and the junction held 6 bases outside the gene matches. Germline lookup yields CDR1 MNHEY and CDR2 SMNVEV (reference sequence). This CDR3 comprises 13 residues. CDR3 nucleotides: TGTGCCAGCAGCCTCTACAGGGGGCTCGAGCAGTACTTC. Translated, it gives CASSLYRGLEQYF.

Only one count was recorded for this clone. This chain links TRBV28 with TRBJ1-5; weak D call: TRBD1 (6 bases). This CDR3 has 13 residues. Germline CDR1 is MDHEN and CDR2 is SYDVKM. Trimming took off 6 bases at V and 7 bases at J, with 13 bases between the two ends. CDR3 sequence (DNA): TGTGCCAGCAGAAAGGGGGGTGAGCAGCCCCAGCATTTT. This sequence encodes CASRKGGEQPQHF. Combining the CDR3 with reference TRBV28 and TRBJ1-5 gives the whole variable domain DVKVTQSSRYLVKRTGEKVFLECVQDMDHENMFWYRQDPGLGLRLIYFSYDVKMKEKGDIPEGYSVSREKKERFSLILESASTNQTSMYLCASRKGGEQPQHFGDGTRLSIL.

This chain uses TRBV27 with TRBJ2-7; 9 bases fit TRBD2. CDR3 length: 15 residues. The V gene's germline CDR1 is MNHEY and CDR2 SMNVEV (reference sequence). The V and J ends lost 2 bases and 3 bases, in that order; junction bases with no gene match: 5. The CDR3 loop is CASSLVAGEGYEQYF. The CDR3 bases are TGTGCCAGCAGTTTAGTAGCGGGAGAAGGCTACGAGCAGTACTTC.

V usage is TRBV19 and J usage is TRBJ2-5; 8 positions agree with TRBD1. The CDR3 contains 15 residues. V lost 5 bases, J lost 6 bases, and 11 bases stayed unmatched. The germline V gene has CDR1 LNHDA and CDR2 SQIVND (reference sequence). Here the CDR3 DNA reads TGTGCCAGTAGTTCCCCAGGGGGCGCCGGAAAGACCCAGTACTTC. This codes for CASSSPGGAGKTQYF. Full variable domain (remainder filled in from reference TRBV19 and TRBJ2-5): DGGITQSPKYLFRKEGQNVTLSCEQNLNHDAMYWYRQDPGQGLRLIYYSQIVNDFQKGDIAEGYSVSREKKESFPLTVTSAQKNPTAFYLCASSSPGGAGKTQYFGPGTRLLVL.

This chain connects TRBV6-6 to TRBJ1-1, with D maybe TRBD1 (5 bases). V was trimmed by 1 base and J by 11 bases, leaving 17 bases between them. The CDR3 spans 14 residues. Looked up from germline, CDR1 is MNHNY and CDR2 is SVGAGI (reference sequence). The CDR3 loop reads CASSYLGHDPPAFF. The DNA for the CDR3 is TGTGCCAGCAGTTACTTAGGACACGACCCTCCTGCTTTCTTT.

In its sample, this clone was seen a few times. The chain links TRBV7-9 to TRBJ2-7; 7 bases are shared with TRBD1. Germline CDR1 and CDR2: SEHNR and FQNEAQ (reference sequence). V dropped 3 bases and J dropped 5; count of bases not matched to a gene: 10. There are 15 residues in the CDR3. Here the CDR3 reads CASSFSTGIVDEQYF. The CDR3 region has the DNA TGTGCCAGCAGCTTTTCGACAGGGATAGTAGACGAGCAGTACTTC.

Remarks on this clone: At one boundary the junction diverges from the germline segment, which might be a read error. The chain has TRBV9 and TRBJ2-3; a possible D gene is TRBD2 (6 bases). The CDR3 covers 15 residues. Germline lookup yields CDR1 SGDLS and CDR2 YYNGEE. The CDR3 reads CASSVVSGPTDAQYF. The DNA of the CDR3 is TGTGCCAGCAGCGTAGTTAGCGGACCCACAGATGCGCAGTATTTT.

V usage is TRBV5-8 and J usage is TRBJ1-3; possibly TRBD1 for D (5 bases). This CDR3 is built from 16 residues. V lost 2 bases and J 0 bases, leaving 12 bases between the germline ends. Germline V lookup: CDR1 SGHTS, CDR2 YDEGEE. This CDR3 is CASSLGSRASGNTIYF. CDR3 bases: TGTGCCAGCAGCTTAGGGTCCAGGGCCTCTGGAAACACCATATATTTT.

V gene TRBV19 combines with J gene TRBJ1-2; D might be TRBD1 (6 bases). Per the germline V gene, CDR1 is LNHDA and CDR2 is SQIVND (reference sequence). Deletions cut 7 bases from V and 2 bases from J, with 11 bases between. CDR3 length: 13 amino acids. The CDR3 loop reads CASTTGTNYGYTF. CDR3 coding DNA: TGTGCCAGTACGACTGGGACAAACTATGGCTACACCTTC.

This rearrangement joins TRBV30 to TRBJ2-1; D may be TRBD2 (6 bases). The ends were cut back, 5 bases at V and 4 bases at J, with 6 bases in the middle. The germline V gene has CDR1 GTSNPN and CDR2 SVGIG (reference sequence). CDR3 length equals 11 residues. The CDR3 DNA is TGTGCCTGGGCGGGATACAATGAGCAGTTCTTC. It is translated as CAWAGYNEQFF.

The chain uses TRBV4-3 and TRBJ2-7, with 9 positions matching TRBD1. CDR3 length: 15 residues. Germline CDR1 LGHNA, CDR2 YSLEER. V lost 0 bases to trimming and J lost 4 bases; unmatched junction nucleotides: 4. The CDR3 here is CASSQEGQGGYEQYF. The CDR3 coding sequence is TGCGCCAGCAGCCAAGAGGGACAGGGAGGGTACGAGCAGTACTTC.

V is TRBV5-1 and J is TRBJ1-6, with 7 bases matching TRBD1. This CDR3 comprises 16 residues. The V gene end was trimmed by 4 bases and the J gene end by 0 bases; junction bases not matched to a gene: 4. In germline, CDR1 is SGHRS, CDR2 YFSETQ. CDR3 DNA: TGCGCCAGCAGCCCGACAGGGAGCTCCTATAATTCACCCCTCCACTTT. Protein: CASSPTGSSYNSPLHF.

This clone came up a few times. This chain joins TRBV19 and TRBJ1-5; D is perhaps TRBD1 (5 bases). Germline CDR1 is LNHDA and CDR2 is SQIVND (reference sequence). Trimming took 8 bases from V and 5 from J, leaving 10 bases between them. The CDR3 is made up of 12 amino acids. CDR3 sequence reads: CASGDHYQPQHF. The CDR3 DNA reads TGTGCCAGTGGGGACCATTATCAGCCCCAGCATTTT.

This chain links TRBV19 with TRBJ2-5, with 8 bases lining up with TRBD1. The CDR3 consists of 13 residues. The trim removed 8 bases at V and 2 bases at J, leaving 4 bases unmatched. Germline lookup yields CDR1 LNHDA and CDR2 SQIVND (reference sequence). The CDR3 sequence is CASGRDRQETQYF. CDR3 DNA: TGTGCCAGTGGCCGGGACAGGCAAGAGACCCAGTACTTC.

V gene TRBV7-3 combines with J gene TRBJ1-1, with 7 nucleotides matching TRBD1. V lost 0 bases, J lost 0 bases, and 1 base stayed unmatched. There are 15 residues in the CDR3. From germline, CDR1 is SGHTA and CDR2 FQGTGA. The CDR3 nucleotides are TGTGCCAGCAGCTTAACCGGACAGGTGAACACTGAAGCTTTCTTT. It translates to CASSLTGQVNTEAFF.